The rows below give T cell receptor beta chains drawn from one sample of a study of blood T cell repertoires in COVID-19. Sequenced by immunoSEQ multiplex PCR; TCRdb stores in-frame clones only, minus some. The sample contains approximately 140,000 clones, less than 90% of which appear only once. The sample consisted of peripheral blood. The receptors stem from a human donor in a cohort sampled during active COVID-19. Each CDR3 is given with its conserved first and last residue. D genes are given only for firm matches. Size is omitted from some rows. Given values are once, few, many or a class for expanded clones.

v_gene: TRBV20-1; d_gene: NA; abundance: NA; j_gene: TRBJ2-7; CDR3nt: TGCAGCCATTCTAGCGTTTACGAGCAGTACTTC; CDR3aa: CSHSSVYEQYF
v_gene: TRBV29-1; d_gene: TRBD1; abundance: once; j_gene: TRBJ1-4; CDR3nt: TGCAGCGTTGGGACAGGAGAAAAACTGTTTTTT; CDR3aa: CSVGTGEKLFF
v_gene: TRBV19; d_gene: TRBD2; abundance: few; j_gene: TRBJ2-7; CDR3nt: TGTGCCAGTAGTGCCGGGGGTAGCGGGGCTTACGAGCAGTACTTC; CDR3aa: CASSAGGSGAYEQYF
v_gene: TRBV5-5; d_gene: NA; abundance: NA; j_gene: TRBJ1-1; CDR3nt: TGTGCCAGCAGCTTGTTGGTTAGCGGTGAAGCTTTCTTT; CDR3aa: CASSLLVSGEAFF
v_gene: TRBV4-3; d_gene: TRBD1; abundance: once; j_gene: TRBJ2-7; CDR3nt: TGCGCCAGCAGCCAAGATCTGGTCGGGACAGGGGGGGTCGAGCAGTACTTC; CDR3aa: CASSQDLVGTGGVEQYF
v_gene: TRBV6-5; d_gene: NA; abundance: NA; j_gene: TRBJ2-1; CDR3nt: TGTGCCAGCAGCTACCCGGTCAGCGGGCCCTACAATGAGCAGTTCTTC; CDR3aa: CASSYPVSGPYNEQFF
v_gene: TRBV6-1; d_gene: NA; abundance: few; j_gene: TRBJ2-2; CDR3nt: TGTGCCAGCAGTGAAGGGGCAGGTAAAGCCGGGGAGCTGTTTTTT; CDR3aa: CASSEGAGKAGELFF
v_gene: TRBV11-3; d_gene: TRBD1; abundance: once; j_gene: TRBJ2-2; CDR3nt: TGTGCCAGCAGCTTAGATTCGGCCAGGGGGTTCACCGGGGAGCTGTTTTTT; CDR3aa: CASSLDSARGFTGELFF
v_gene: TRBV3-1/TRBV3-2; d_gene: NA; abundance: once; j_gene: TRBJ1-1; CDR3nt: TGTGCCAGCAGCCCCCTCGGACAGCAGAACACTGAAGCTTTCTTT; CDR3aa: CASSPLGQQNTEAFF
v_gene: TRBV9; d_gene: TRBD2; abundance: NA; j_gene: TRBJ2-7; CDR3nt: TGTGCCAGCAGCCCTCGGGGGGGGCACTCCTACGAGCAGTACTTC; CDR3aa: CASSPRGGHSYEQYF
v_gene: TRBV7-2; d_gene: TRBD1; abundance: NA; j_gene: TRBJ2-1; CDR3nt: TGTGCCAGCAGCCCTAGGACAGGTTCCGATGAGCAGTTCTTC; CDR3aa: CASSPRTGSDEQFF
v_gene: TRBV4-2; d_gene: NA; abundance: NA; j_gene: TRBJ2-7; CDR3nt: TGTGCCAGCAGCCAAAGGGCTCCTGCTCTCGGGACACATTACGAGCAGTACTTC; CDR3aa: CASSQRAPALGTHYEQYF
v_gene: TRBV27; d_gene: TRBD1; abundance: NA; j_gene: TRBJ1-2; CDR3nt: TGTGCCAGCAGTAGGGAACAGGGGATTGGCGGCTACACCTTC; CDR3aa: CASSREQGIGGYTF
v_gene: TRBV5-8; d_gene: NA; abundance: NA; j_gene: TRBJ1-2; CDR3nt: TGTGCCAGCAGCTTGGACAGGTACTATGGCTACACCTTC; CDR3aa: CASSLDRYYGYTF
v_gene: TRBV7-2; d_gene: TRBD1; abundance: NA; j_gene: TRBJ1-2; CDR3nt: TGTGCCAGCAGCTCTGGACAGGGCTATGGCTACACCTTC; CDR3aa: CASSSGQGYGYTF
v_gene: TRBV7-8; d_gene: TRBD1; abundance: NA; j_gene: TRBJ2-1; CDR3nt: TGTGCCAGCAGCCCCCACGGACAGGTCAGATATGAGCAGTTCTTC; CDR3aa: CASSPHGQVRYEQFF
v_gene: TRBV7-9; d_gene: TRBD2; abundance: NA; j_gene: TRBJ2-1; CDR3nt: TGTGCCAGCAGCCTAGGGACTAGCGGGGGCGGAGAGCAGTTCTTC; CDR3aa: CASSLGTSGGGEQFF
v_gene: TRBV5-1; d_gene: NA; abundance: NA; j_gene: TRBJ2-7; CDR3nt: TGCGCCAGCAGCCGACAGGTCCTCAGCCCCTACGAGCAGTACTTC; CDR3aa: CASSRQVLSPYEQYF
v_gene: TRBV12-3/TRBV12-4; d_gene: TRBD1; abundance: few; j_gene: TRBJ2-1; CDR3nt: TGTGCCATCTCCTGGGACAGCTACAATGAGCAGTTCTTC; CDR3aa: CAISWDSYNEQFF
v_gene: TRBV7-2; d_gene: NA; abundance: NA; j_gene: TRBJ1-1; CDR3nt: TGTGCCAGCAGCCAGTCCAGAGCGACGACTGAAGCTTTCTTT; CDR3aa: CASSQSRATTEAFF
v_gene: TRBV3-1/TRBV3-2; d_gene: NA; abundance: NA; j_gene: TRBJ2-7; CDR3nt: TGTGCCAGCAGCTATTTAGACAGCTCCTACGAGCAGTACTTC; CDR3aa: CASSYLDSSYEQYF
v_gene: TRBV28; d_gene: NA; abundance: NA; j_gene: TRBJ1-5; CDR3nt: TGTGCCAGCAGCCGCCGGGGATTACCCCCCATTTTT; CDR3aa: CASSRRGLPPIF
v_gene: TRBV12-3/TRBV12-4; d_gene: TRBD2; abundance: once; j_gene: TRBJ2-7; CDR3nt: TGTGCCAGCAGGCGGGGGGGCGGCTACGAGCAGTACTTC; CDR3aa: CASRRGGGYEQYF
v_gene: TRBV15; d_gene: NA; abundance: NA; j_gene: TRBJ2-1; CDR3nt: TGTGCCACCAGCAGAGCCCGGGACTCAGTACCTTACAATGAGCAGTTCTTC; CDR3aa: CATSRARDSVPYNEQFF
v_gene: TRBV20-1; d_gene: TRBD1; abundance: NA; j_gene: TRBJ1-1; CDR3nt: TGCAGTGGTTCACAGGGGTACGAAGCTTTCTTT; CDR3aa: CSGSQGYEAFF
v_gene: TRBV28; d_gene: NA; abundance: NA; j_gene: TRBJ1-1; CDR3nt: TGTGCCAGCTTTTCTTGGGGGAGGGACACTGAAGCTTTCTTT; CDR3aa: CASFSWGRDTEAFF
v_gene: TRBV20-1; d_gene: NA; abundance: few; j_gene: TRBJ1-2; CDR3nt: TGCAGTGCTAGACAGGGTTATGGCTACACCTTC; CDR3aa: CSARQGYGYTF
v_gene: TRBV19; d_gene: NA; abundance: NA; j_gene: TRBJ1-6; CDR3nt: TGTGCCAGTAGTGGGGCCCGGGGGAGTTCACCCCTCCACTTT; CDR3aa: CASSGARGSSPLHF
v_gene: TRBV19; d_gene: NA; abundance: NA; j_gene: TRBJ1-2; CDR3nt: TGTGCCAGTAGTACCCTCCGGGAGAACTATGGCTACACCTTC; CDR3aa: CASSTLRENYGYTF
v_gene: TRBV2; d_gene: TRBD1; abundance: NA; j_gene: TRBJ1-1; CDR3nt: TGTGCCAGCAGCCCGGACAGGAGTTGGGACACTGAAGCTTTCTTT; CDR3aa: CASSPDRSWDTEAFF
v_gene: TRBV2; d_gene: TRBD1; abundance: NA; j_gene: TRBJ2-3; CDR3nt: TGTGCCAGCAGTCTAGATACTGGGACAGTCACAGATACGCAGTATTTT; CDR3aa: CASSLDTGTVTDTQYF
v_gene: TRBV4-1; d_gene: NA; abundance: once; j_gene: TRBJ1-6; CDR3nt: TGCGCCAGCAGCCAAGAGGGGTCTGGGAGCTCCTATAATTCACCCCTCCACTTT; CDR3aa: CASSQEGSGSSYNSPLHF
v_gene: TRBV4-1; d_gene: NA; abundance: NA; j_gene: TRBJ1-5; CDR3nt: TGCGCCAGCAGCCAGGAGAGCCCTGTCAATCAGCCCCAGCATTTT; CDR3aa: CASSQESPVNQPQHF
v_gene: TRBV5-1; d_gene: TRBD2; abundance: few; j_gene: TRBJ2-1; CDR3nt: TGCGCCAGCAGCTTGGGGAACGGACTAGCGGGGGGCTCCTACAATGAGCAGTTCTTC; CDR3aa: CASSLGNGLAGGSYNEQFF
v_gene: TRBV12-3/TRBV12-4; d_gene: NA; abundance: NA; j_gene: TRBJ1-4; CDR3nt: TGTGCCACAGGGTTCGGACAATCGAGAAAACTGTTTTTT; CDR3aa: CATGFGQSRKLFF
v_gene: TRBV25-1; d_gene: NA; abundance: NA; j_gene: TRBJ2-1; CDR3nt: TGTGCCAGCAGTGCGTCGTGGAGCTCCTACAATGAGCAGTTCTTC; CDR3aa: CASSASWSSYNEQFF
v_gene: TRBV5-1; d_gene: NA; abundance: NA; j_gene: TRBJ1-5; CDR3nt: TGCGCCAGCAGCTTTTCGGGGGGCCAAAATCAGCCCCAGCATTTT; CDR3aa: CASSFSGGQNQPQHF
v_gene: TRBV6-2/TRBV6-3; d_gene: TRBD1; abundance: NA; j_gene: TRBJ2-1; CDR3nt: TGTGCCAGCAGTATCGGGACAGGGAGCAATGAGCAGTTCTTC; CDR3aa: CASSIGTGSNEQFF
v_gene: TRBV7-9; d_gene: NA; abundance: few; j_gene: TRBJ2-1; CDR3nt: TGTGCCAGCAGCCCGGGCAGGGCTGAGCAGTTCTTC; CDR3aa: CASSPGRAEQFF
v_gene: TRBV2; d_gene: NA; abundance: NA; j_gene: TRBJ1-6; CDR3nt: TGTGCCAGCACTCTTCGTCCACTTAATTCACCCCTCCACTTT; CDR3aa: CASTLRPLNSPLHF
v_gene: TRBV28; d_gene: NA; abundance: NA; j_gene: TRBJ2-5; CDR3nt: TGTGCCAGCAGTTTAGGTCAGGAAGAGACCCAGTACTTC; CDR3aa: CASSLGQEETQYF
v_gene: TRBV18; d_gene: NA; abundance: NA; j_gene: TRBJ2-7; CDR3nt: TGTGCCAGCTCACCACCAGGCGGCCACGAGCAGTACTTC; CDR3aa: CASSPPGGHEQYF
v_gene: TRBV3-1/TRBV3-2; d_gene: NA; abundance: NA; j_gene: TRBJ1-2; CDR3nt: TGTGCCAGCAGCCTTTTCAGCGGCGGCTACACCTTC; CDR3aa: CASSLFSGGYTF
v_gene: TRBV5-5; d_gene: NA; abundance: NA; j_gene: TRBJ2-7; CDR3nt: TGTGCCAGCAGCCCACAATTCTACGAGCAGTACTTC; CDR3aa: CASSPQFYEQYF
v_gene: TRBV4-3; d_gene: TRBD2; abundance: NA; j_gene: TRBJ2-3; CDR3nt: TGCGCCAGCAGCCAAGATCTAGCGGGGGGGCCAGATACGCAGTATTTT; CDR3aa: CASSQDLAGGPDTQYF
v_gene: TRBV7-9; d_gene: TRBD1; abundance: NA; j_gene: TRBJ1-3; CDR3nt: TGTGCCAGCAGCCCGTCTACAGGGGGCTCTGGAAACACCATATATTTT; CDR3aa: CASSPSTGGSGNTIYF
v_gene: TRBV7-8; d_gene: NA; abundance: NA; j_gene: TRBJ1-4; CDR3nt: TGTGCCAGCAGCTTCGGTGGTAGGGGGGGGAATGAAAAACTGTTTTTT; CDR3aa: CASSFGGRGGNEKLFF
v_gene: TRBV9; d_gene: NA; abundance: NA; j_gene: TRBJ2-1; CDR3nt: TGTGCCAGCAGCGTAGTAGCCGCATCAAGCTCCTACAATGAGCAGTTCTTC; CDR3aa: CASSVVAASSSYNEQFF
v_gene: TRBV6-1; d_gene: TRBD2; abundance: few; j_gene: TRBJ2-2; CDR3nt: TGTGCCAGCAGTGAGGGACTAGCGGCTCACACCGGGGAGCTGTTTTTT; CDR3aa: CASSEGLAAHTGELFF